The clone carrying this TCR beta chain was found a few times. The antigen is unknown. V lost 3 bases to trimming and J lost 1 base, with 8 bases between them. The germline V gene has CDR1 SGHVS and CDR2 FQNEAQ. The CDR3 extends over 14 amino acids. These data come from a study of regulatory T cells in long-lasting Graves disease. The study, taken as a whole, reports: Less diverse TCR repertoires were seen in persistent Graves' patients than in newly diagnosed ones. Fewer public clonotypes were shared by new patients (around 990) than by persistent patients (about 2,800). It is possible that accuracy was reduced by the small size of the sample.

Building the TCR beta libraries relied on iRepertoire HTBI primers, and CDR3 regions underwent Arm-PCR. TCRdb analysed the multiplex PCR reads with MiXCR anew, one entry per CDR3 protein. Counted here are roughly 500,000 distinct CDR3 sequences, 22% occurring once; the ten biggest clones make up under 15%. Documented time point: persistent/refractory GD, antithyroid drugs over 5 years with positive TRAb. The authors made the TCR library using RNA they extracted from PBMCs. The V gene is TRBV7-8, the J gene TRBJ2-3, with D perhaps matching TRBD1 (5 bases). This specimen was peripheral blood mononuclear cells (PBMCs), taken when the disease was refractory, from a patient treated with antithyroid drugs. This TCR was sampled from a female donor with Graves disease. The CDR3 DNA is TGTGCCAGCAGCTTTGTAGGGGGCACAGATACGCAGTATTTT. Translating gives CASSFVGGTDTQYF.